Shown below are 17 T cell receptor beta chains from a single sample sequenced in a study of cytomegalovirus exposure and HLA in healthy donors. In the PCR, 60 Vbeta and 13 Jbeta primers were used. Profiled with immunoSEQ multiplex PCR; TCRdb holds only in-frame clones, not every one. Among around 220,000 clones listed, roughly 79% were seen once. Sequencing was performed on PBMCs. The source of these receptors is a man younger than 30 in good health and CMV-seronegative.

CDR3 protein: CASSETSGGTGELFF. CDR3 in DNA: TGTGCCAGCAGCGAAACTAGCGGGGGTACCGGGGAGCTGTTTTTT. V gene TRBV7-3 combines with J gene TRBJ2-2, with 11 positions matching TRBD2. After removal of 5 bases from V and 5 bases from J, the junction contained 4 bases not matched to a gene. The CDR3 runs 15 residues. Germline-derived CDR1 and CDR2 are SGHTA and FQGTGA. Complete variable domain (other parts from reference TRBV7-3 and TRBJ2-2): GAGVSQTPSNKVTEKGKYVELRCDPISGHTALYWYRQSLGQGPEFLIYFQGTGAADDSGLPNDRFFAVRPEGSVSTLKIQRTERGDSAVYLCASSETSGGTGELFFGEGSRLTVL.

This clone was seen once. The chain is built from TRBV5-4 and TRBJ2-3, with unresolved D. The germline V gene encodes CDR1 SGHNT and CDR2 YYREEE (reference sequence). There are 11 residues in the CDR3. Between the trimmed V and J ends, which lost 3 bases and 7 bases, there was a span of 6 bases. CDR3 bases: TGTGCCAGCAGCTCTTACTATACGCAGTATTTT. Translated, it gives CASSSYYTQYF.

The chain combines TRBV9 with TRBJ2-1, with D tentatively TRBD1 (5 bases). The CDR3 is made up of 16 amino acids. Germline CDR1 and CDR2: SGDLS and YYNGEE. Trimming stripped 0 bases from V and 4 bases from J, with 14 bases between. CDR3 sequence (DNA): TGTGCCAGCAGCGTAGGTATATGGGGCTATTACAATGAGCAGTTCTTC. It codes for CASSVGIWGYYNEQFF.

The rearrangement joins TRBV7-2 to TRBJ2-1; TRBD2 matches at 7 bases. The J segment lost 8 bases and the V segment lost 1 base, leaving 5 bases of the junction unmatched. Germline loops: CDR1 SGHTA, CDR2 FQGNSA. The CDR3 has 14 residues. Here the CDR3 DNA reads TGTGCCAGCAGCTTAGGGCTAGCGGTAGATGAGCAGTTCTTC. Encoded protein: CASSLGLAVDEQFF.

The rearrangement joins TRBV29-1 to TRBJ2-1; a possible D gene is TRBD1 (6 bases). Germline-derived CDR1 and CDR2 are SQVTM and ANQGSEA. Trimming cost V 6 bases and J 2 bases, with 11 bases left between them. The CDR3 has 13 residues. The CDR3 loop reads CSVGPGAYNEQFF. The CDR3 DNA reads TGCAGCGTAGGACCAGGGGCCTACAATGAGCAGTTCTTC.

CDR3: CASSLPRGPNWRANVLTF. The CDR3 DNA reads as TGTGCCAGCAGTCTTCCCAGGGGGCCCAACTGGAGGGCCAACGTCCTGACTTTC. The V and J genes are TRBV28 and TRBJ2-6; TRBD1 aligns across 8 bases. Germline values: CDR1 MDHEN, CDR2 SYDVKM. The CDR3 covers 18 residues. The V gene end was trimmed by 5 bases and the J gene end by 5 bases; junction bases not matched to a gene: 14.

V is TRBV23-1 and J is TRBJ1-2; no reliable D call. TRBV23-1 is known as an ORF, though its function is uncertain. Trimming cost V 0 bases and J 1 base, with 6 bases left between them. The CDR3 is 14 amino acids. The DNA of the CDR3 is TGCGCCAGCAGTCAATCGCCGGGTAACTATGGCTACACCTTC. Encoded protein: CASSQSPGNYGYTF.

The CDR3 region is CASSQGTDFTDTQYF. The CDR3 bases are TGTGCCAGCAGCCAAGGGACAGATTTTACAGATACGCAGTATTTT. The gene calls are TRBV11-3 and TRBJ2-3; 7 nucleotides align to TRBD1. V was pared by 5 bases and J by 3 bases, with 8 bases of the junction left unmatched. The CDR3 runs to 15 residues. Germline V gene sequence: CDR1 SGHNT, CDR2 YENEEA.

The chain recombines TRBV6-5 with TRBJ2-7; 9 nucleotides align to TRBD1. J gave up 6 bases and V 7 bases, and 13 bases lay outside the gene matches. CDR3 length: 15 amino acids. Germline V lookup: CDR1 MNHEY, CDR2 SVGAGI. CDR3 region: CASNHLNDRGIEQYF. CDR3 bases: TGTGCCAGCAACCACCTGAATGACAGGGGGATCGAGCAGTACTTC.

The rearrangement links TRBV5-1 to TRBJ1-4; the match to TRBD1 covers 12 bases. Losses at the gene ends were 4 bases for V and 8 bases for J; bases not matched to a gene: 6. Germline-derived CDR1 and CDR2 are SGHRS and YFSETQ. CDR3 length equals 15 residues. CDR3 nucleotides: TGCGCCAGCAGCGCGGGACAGGGGGCGGGGGAAAAACTGTTTTTT. Its translation: CASSAGQGAGEKLFF.

This clone was seen only once. V and J are TRBV11-2 and TRBJ1-2; TRBD1 aligns across 9 bases. V lost 2 bases to trimming and J lost 6 bases; unmatched junction nucleotides: 7. CDR3 size: 15 residues. CDR1 and CDR2 from the germline V gene are SGHAT and FQNNGV. The CDR3 here is CASSLRGQGTDGYTF. The CDR3 bases are TGTGCCAGCAGCTTAAGGGGACAGGGTACGGATGGCTACACCTTC.

The V gene is TRBV4-3, the J gene TRBJ2-7; 7 bases fit TRBD2. The CDR3 runs to 16 residues. V lost 0 bases to trimming and J lost 3 bases; unmatched junction nucleotides: 8. Germline V gene data show CDR1 as LGHNA and CDR2 as YSLEER. The CDR3 sequence: CASSQEARGVNYEQYF. CDR3 sequence (DNA): TGCGCCAGCAGCCAAGAAGCCCGGGGGGTCAACTACGAGCAGTACTTC.

The chain recombines TRBV6-4 with TRBJ2-2; D is possibly TRBD2 (5 bases). Germline-derived CDR1 and CDR2 are MRHNA and SNTAGT. Trimming removed 3 bases at V and 1 base at J, with 9 bases between. The CDR3 has 15 residues. The CDR3 nucleotides are TGTGCCAGCAGTGAGGGAGCTGTGAACACCGGGGAGCTGTTTTTT. This encodes CASSEGAVNTGELFF.

There are a few counts of this clone. CDR3 protein: CASSQDPTTGTSGSRSNNEQFF. As DNA, the CDR3 is TGCGCCAGCAGCCAAGATCCGACTACCGGGACTAGCGGGAGCAGATCTAACAATGAGCAGTTCTTC. The J gene is TRBJ2-1, the V gene TRBV4-3, with 14 bases lining up with TRBD2. The CDR3 loop spans 22 amino acids. CDR1 and CDR2 (germline): LGHNA, YSLEER. The V segment lost 0 bases and the J segment 5 bases; nucleotides outside the gene matches: 18.

This clone was detected only a few times. The chain has TRBV5-6 and TRBJ1-5, with a possible D match to TRBD1 (6 bases). Per germline, CDR1 SGHDT and CDR2 YYEEEE. V gave up 4 bases and J gave up 7 bases, with 15 bases separating them. The CDR3 runs to 14 residues. CDR3 residues: CASSQGGEAQPQHF. In DNA, the CDR3 is TGTGCCAGCAGCCAAGGGGGAGAGGCACAGCCCCAGCATTTT.

In this sample, this clone turned up once. This sequence joins TRBV4-3 and TRBJ1-2, with unresolved D. Trimming shortened V by 0 bases and J by 8 bases, and 13 bases separated the two germline ends. The length of the CDR3 is 14 residues. Germline V gene lookup returns CDR1 LGHNA and CDR2 YSLEER. The CDR3 sequence: CASSQDGSVWGYTF. The CDR3 bases are TGCGCCAGCAGCCAAGATGGCAGTGTTTGGGGCTACACCTTC.

The chain recombines TRBV9 with TRBJ1-3; D is perhaps TRBD1 (5 bases). Germline-derived CDR1 and CDR2 are SGDLS and YYNGEE. Trimming took 5 bases from V and 4 from J, leaving 13 bases between them. The CDR3 runs to 14 residues. The CDR3 spells CASSPGGTGNTIYF. In nucleotides, the CDR3 is TGTGCCAGCAGTCCGGGGGGGACCGGAAACACCATATATTTT.